This T cell receptor (beta chain) was sequenced during a study of blood T cell repertoires in COVID-19. TCRdb keeps only in-frame clones here, not all; method: immunoSEQ multiplex PCR. The data contain about 280,000 clones, approximately 86% of them seen just once; the ten biggest clones take up 9.4%. The CDR3 runs to 14 residues. Trimming removed 3 bases from V and 3 bases from J; junction bases left unmatched: 6. The germline V gene encodes CDR1 SGHDT and CDR2 YYEEEE. The source material was peripheral blood. The gene calls are TRBV5-6 and TRBJ2-7, with 7 bases that match TRBD1. This sequence originates from a young man with active or convalescent COVID-19. DNA for the CDR3: TGTGCCAGCAGCTACCCCGGGACAGACTACGAGCAGTACTTC. It codes for CASSYPGTDYEQYF.